This T cell receptor beta chain was recovered during a study of T cell responses to AZD1222 COVID-19 vaccine (dated by TCRdb to the early 2020s). General notes on the study: AZD1222 recipients whose second dose came at about 4 weeks and those whose second dose came at about 12 weeks were combined into one group, since spike-specific TCR depth and breadth did not differ between the two schedules. Trial participants were enrolled by age into subgroups of 18-55, 56-69 and 70-plus years, and 148, 28 and 57 TCR-sequenced participants, respectively, were included in these subgroups. A total of 230 to 250 trial participants underwent TCR sequencing, of whom 200 to 220 received two doses of AZD1222 and 26 received two doses of the MenACWY control vaccine.

Per the germline V gene (reference sequence), LNHNV is the CDR1 and YYDKDF is the CDR2. V sheds 0 bases and J sheds 5 bases, leaving 7 bases between their ends. Spanning cysteine to phenylalanine, the CDR3 consists of 14 amino acids. Solely the CDR3 DNA is kept, with 42 bases framed from the first base. Remarks on this clone: Its specific antigen is unknown. No much larger clone is present one base from it, and per-base qualities are unavailable.

What the research found in general, with its limitations: A significant rise in spike-specific TCR breadth and depth was observed after two AZD1222 doses relative to day 0 and relative to MenACWY recipients. The vaccine-associated CD4 TCRs covered the entire spike protein, and the dominant responses fell in regions 160-218 and 743-854. Conclusions about previously exposed vaccinees were limited because only a handful of AZD1222 recipients were SARS-CoV-2 seropositive at baseline. Nearly half of unique spike-specific TCRs reportedly recognized epitopes outside regions mutated in the B.1.351 and B.1.1.7 variants. Because no day 14 peak-response samples were available, the repertoires could be characterized only after the peak T cell response. Most participants were white British and females outnumbered males, and the authors suggested that clonal diversity may have been underestimated. In the small 56-69-year group, the increase in depth fell short of significance, most likely because of low power.

The CDR3 regions of human TCRbeta chains were subjected to immunosequencing. The original methods were these. Repertoire TCRs were checked for matches against a reference library of SARS-CoV-2-specific TCRs that had been generated using the MIRA antigen-specificity platform. Breadth meant the fraction of unique TCRs that were SARS-CoV-2-associated, whereas depth meant the fraction of total T cells that were SARS-CoV-2-associated. Using the MIRA data, each spike-specific TCR was assigned both to the spike region to which the TCR was reactive and to a CD4 or CD8 class. Log10-transformed breadth and depth values were compared by one-way ANOVA with Sidak's multiple comparisons tests. Imported from immuneACCESS, the table was reduced by TCRdb to in-frame sequences with V and J called. These copies leave out some clones; in studies compared against another copy, an unresolved V gene accounts for under half, and the cause of the remainder is not known. That table gives V, J and clone size, and the DNA gave D and trimming. The sample profile shows 250,000 or so clones; more than 80% of them were found once. In total, the top ten clones hold 0.55% of the sample.

The time point tag for this specimen amounts to: baseline before first vaccination. Vaccinee samples were obtained from the UK trials COV001 and COV002, which included a single-blind randomized controlled phase 2/3 trial of AZD1222 (ChAdOx1 nCoV-19) in healthy adults. For TCRbeta chain sequencing, PBMC samples from trial participants were taken at day 0 and at day 28 after the second dose. In this chain, TRBV15 is recombined with TRBJ1-4; the D gene remains uncertain. The sequences come from peripheral blood, collected on day 0 of AZD1222 vaccination. This receptor was obtained from an adult in good health. The nucleotides read TGTGCCACCAGCAGAGAGGTCCTCAATGAAAAACTGTTTTTT. It is translated as CATSREVLNEKLFF.